These 18 T cell receptor beta chains originate from one sample sequenced in a study of human T cells and chemical hapten exposure. TCRdb recomputed calls from the RACE reads with MiXCR, one row per CDR3 protein. The repertoire holds some 91,000 distinct CDR3 sequences, over 10% seen once, with approximately 2% in the top ten. The time point is: patch test 1, 2 weeks after DPC sensitization. This sample's treatment: therapeutic diphenylcyclopropenone sensitization with weekly scalp DPC. Source: whole blood, taken in connection with sensitization to the hapten diphenylcyclopropenone (DPC). The receptors derive from a woman between 40 and 50 years old with alopecia areata. Some clones in this sample may be carry-over from other donors' samples.

CDR3 DNA: TGTGCCAGTAGTATACTTCGGACTAGCGGGGTGGCTTCTTCCTACAATGAGCAGTTCTTC. Translating gives CASSILRTSGVASSYNEQFF. This chain links TRBV19 with TRBJ2-1; 12 positions match TRBD2. CDR1 and CDR2 from the germline V gene are LNHDA and SQIVND (reference sequence). J gave up 1 base and V 2 bases, and 12 bases lay outside the gene matches. The CDR3 sequence is 20 residues long.

This clonotype turned up a few times. This chain links TRBV20-1 with TRBJ1-2, with a possible D match to TRBD1 (5 bases). The CDR3 is 16 residues long. V was pared by 4 bases and J by 0 bases, with 18 bases between. Germline V gene lookup returns CDR1 DFQATT and CDR2 SNEGSKA (reference sequence). CDR3 amino acids: CSATPQVTQTNYGYTF. For the CDR3, the DNA is TGCAGTGCTACTCCACAGGTGACGCAGACTAACTATGGCTACACCTTC.

V and J are TRBV6-2 or TRBV6-3 and TRBJ1-5, with no clear D. The CDR3 runs 12 residues. The germline V and J ends were trimmed by 5 bases and 1 base, with 3 bases remaining between them. Germline V gene data show CDR1 as MNHEY and CDR2 as SVGEGT. This CDR3 reads CASSDSNQPQHF. The CDR3 DNA follows: TGTGCCAGCAGTGACAGCAATCAGCCCCAGCATTTT.

The chain joins TRBV9 to TRBJ1-2; the match to TRBD1 covers 7 bases. CDR1 and CDR2 (germline): SGDLS, YYNGEE. The CDR3 contains 13 residues. Trimming took 0 bases from V and 12 from J; bases not matched to a gene: 8. In DNA, the CDR3 is TGTGCCAGCAGCGTAGATGGCAGGGGGACCAACACCTTC. The encoded protein is CASSVDGRGTNTF.

The chain couples TRBV12-3 or TRBV12-4 to TRBJ2-1; 10 nucleotides agree with TRBD1. Trimming at V came to 6 bases and at J to 2 bases, leaving 4 bases not matched to a gene. The CDR3 covers 15 residues. The CDR3, as DNA: TGTGCCAGCAGACCCGGACAGGGGGCCTACAATGAGCAGTTCTTC. Translation: CASRPGQGAYNEQFF.

The CDR3 DNA is TGTGCCAGCAGCTTGGGCCCCGACGAGGGCAATGAGCAGTTCTTC. This encodes CASSLGPDEGNEQFF. The J gene is TRBJ2-1, the V gene TRBV7-3; possibly TRBD2 for D (5 bases). The V gene's germline CDR1 is SGHTA and CDR2 FQGTGA. The CDR3 spans 15 residues. V gave up 3 bases and J gave up 6 bases, with 15 bases separating them.

This chain joins TRBV2 and TRBJ1-6, with 11 bases that match TRBD1. Trimming at V came to 6 bases and at J to 10 bases, leaving 5 bases not matched to a gene. The V gene's germline CDR1 is SNHLY and CDR2 FYNNEI. The CDR3 length is 14 residues. The CDR3 bases are TGTGCCAGCAGCTGGACAGGGGGCGAATCACCCCTCCACTTT. Protein sequence: CASSWTGGESPLHF.

The genes are TRBV28 and TRBJ2-3; D call uncertain. Germline CDR1 MDHEN, CDR2 SYDVKM. Trimming shortened V by 6 bases and J by 15 bases, and 19 bases separated the two germline ends. The CDR3 spans 12 residues. This chain's CDR3 is CASRQKMTPYYF. The CDR3 DNA follows: TGTGCCAGCAGACAGAAAATGACCCCGTATTATTTT.

There are a few counts of this clonotype. V and J are TRBV5-1 and TRBJ2-1; D gene uncertain. Trimming shortened V by 0 bases and J by 0 bases, and 10 bases separated the two germline ends. The CDR3 has 16 amino acids. CDR1 SGHRS and CDR2 YFSETQ come from the germline V gene. The CDR3 DNA follows: TGCGCCAGCAGCTTGGGGGGATTCAGCTCCTACAATGAGCAGTTCTTC. Translating it yields CASSLGGFSSYNEQFF. The variable domain in full, with the rest retrieved from reference TRBV5-1 and TRBJ2-1, is KAGVTQTPRYLIKTRGQQVTLSCSPISGHRSVSWYQQTPGQGLQFLFEYFSETQRNKGNFPGRFSGRQFSNSRSEMNVSTLELGDSALYLCASSLGGFSSYNEQFFGPGTRLTVL.

In this sample, this clonotype turned up many times. The chain has TRBV7-9 and TRBJ2-4; D is possibly TRBD2 (5 bases). The CDR3 covers 12 residues. Trimming removed 3 bases at V and 5 bases at J, with 5 bases between. Per germline, CDR1 SEHNR and CDR2 FQNEAQ (reference sequence). CDR3 sequence reads: CASSLRENIQYF. The CDR3 nucleotides read TGTGCCAGCAGCTTGCGGGAAAACATTCAGTACTTC. Full variable domain (remainder filled in from reference TRBV7-9 and TRBJ2-4): DTGVSQNPRHKITKRGQNVTFRCDPISEHNRLYWYRQTLGQGPEFLTYFQNEAQLEKSRLLSDRFSAERPKGSFSTLEIQRTEQGDSAMYLCASSLRENIQYFGAGTRLSVL.

A few counts support this clonotype. This chain connects TRBV11-2 to TRBJ1-1; TRBD1 might be the D (5 bases). The germline V and J ends were trimmed by 5 bases and 8 bases, with 15 bases remaining between them. Germline loops: CDR1 SGHAT, CDR2 FQNNGV. This CDR3 comprises 13 residues. The CDR3 DNA sequence: TGTGCCAGCAGCCCAAGCGGGGGAATGGAAGCTTTCTTT. Protein sequence: CASSPSGGMEAFF.

This clonotype was recorded many times. This chain uses TRBV7-9 with TRBJ2-1; TRBD2 agrees at 9 bases. The CDR3 is 15 amino acids. V was pared by 5 bases and J by 6 bases, with 8 bases of the junction left unmatched. Germline-derived CDR1 and CDR2 are SEHNR and FQNEAQ (reference sequence). CDR3 loop: CASSPPGGRANEQFF. CDR3 in DNA: TGTGCCAGCAGCCCGCCTGGCGGGAGGGCCAATGAGCAGTTCTTC.

This clonotype appeared many times. V and J are TRBV7-3 and TRBJ1-1; TRBD1 might be the D (6 bases). This CDR3 is built from 13 residues. Germline values: CDR1 SGHTA, CDR2 FQGTGA. The ends were cut back, 6 bases at V and 3 bases at J, with 11 bases in the middle. For the CDR3, the DNA is TGTGCCAGCAGAAGACAGGCCGACACTGAAGCTTTCTTT. Protein: CASRRQADTEAFF. Drawing the rest from reference TRBV7-3 and TRBJ1-1, the complete variable domain is GAGVSQTPSNKVTEKGKYVELRCDPISGHTALYWYRQSLGQGPEFLIYFQGTGAADDSGLPNDRFFAVRPEGSVSTLKIQRTERGDSAVYLCASRRQADTEAFFGQGTRLTVV.

This clonotype has a count of ten or more. The V and J genes are TRBV24-1 and TRBJ2-1; 8 bases are shared with TRBD2. The CDR3 is made up of 17 amino acids. Unmatched junction bases numbered 6, after V lost 3 bases and J lost 0 bases. CDR1 KGHDR and CDR2 SFDVKD come from the germline V gene. The CDR3 coding sequence is TGTGCCACCAGTGATCAGATAGCGGGAAGCTCCTACAATGAGCAGTTCTTC. It is translated as CATSDQIAGSSYNEQFF.

This clonotype has more than one count but fewer than ten. The chain couples TRBV20-1 to TRBJ2-2, with TRBD1 as a possible D gene (6 bases). The CDR3 is 14 residues long. CDR1 and CDR2 from the germline V gene are DFQATT and SNEGSKA (reference sequence). CDR3 sequence reads: CSAGAGRNTGELFF. For the CDR3, the DNA is TGCTCCGCAGGGGCAGGACGGAACACCGGGGAGCTGTTTTTT.

This clonotype was seen a handful of times. The CDR3 DNA follows: TGCAGTGCTAGTCTTAGCGGGTTCTCCTACGAGCAGTACTTC. Its translation is CSASLSGFSYEQYF. The J gene is TRBJ2-7, the V gene TRBV20-1; 7 bases are a match to TRBD2. Germline V gives CDR1 DFQATT, CDR2 SNEGSKA (reference sequence). V trimming: 3 bases; J trimming: 0 bases; junction bases outside the gene matches: 5. This CDR3 has 14 residues.

This clonotype was recorded many times. The V gene is TRBV6-1, the J gene TRBJ2-3; 8 bases align to TRBD1. J lost 4 bases, V lost 6 bases, and 3 bases had no gene match. CDR3 length equals 13 residues. The germline V gene encodes CDR1 MNHNS and CDR2 SASEGT. CDR3 amino acids: CASRRQGSDTQYF. The CDR3 nucleotides read TGTGCCAGCAGGCGACAGGGGTCAGATACGCAGTATTTT.

The chain employs TRBV20-1 and TRBJ2-7, with D perhaps TRBD2 (6 bases). The V gene's germline CDR1 is DFQATT and CDR2 SNEGSKA (reference sequence). Trimming stripped 0 bases from V and 7 bases from J, with 13 bases between. The CDR3 contains 13 residues. CDR3 sequence: CSAREEGRGEQYF. The CDR3 bases are TGCAGTGCTAGAGAGGAGGGCAGAGGAGAGCAGTACTTC.